This T cell receptor beta chain is drawn from a study of blood T cell repertoires in COVID-19. Whole-study context: The samples span acute and convalescent COVID-19 from the United States, Italy and Spain.

As processed by the authors: Reference gene primer amplification yielded estimated nucleated cell counts. Data came from immunoSEQ multiplex PCR; TCRdb stores just in-frame clones and leaves some out. Clonal size and the V and J genes are those of that table, whereas D and trimming came from the DNA. The data contain roughly 200,000 clones, over 75% of them singletons. Germline CDR1 is GTSNPN and CDR2 is SVGIG (reference sequence). The CDR3 length is 14 residues. The V and J ends lost 0 bases and 5 bases respectively, with 11 bases between them. Seattle patient enrollment occurred during active infection, with longitudinal follow-up thereafter.

The gene calls are TRBV30 and TRBJ1-3; TRBD1 might be the D (6 bases). The source is a man aged 45-60 years with COVID-19, enrolled during active disease. The specimen sequenced was peripheral blood. The CDR3 sequence: CAWSVRGGRNTIYF. CDR3 nucleotide sequence: TGTGCCTGGAGTGTACGTGGGGGCAGAAACACCATATATTTT. The variable domain in full, completed from reference TRBV30 and TRBJ1-3, reads SQTIHQWPATLVQPVGSPLSLECTVEGTSNPNLYWYRQAAGRGLQLLFYSVGIGQISSEVPQNLSASRPQDRQFILSSKKLLLSDSGFYLCAWSVRGGRNTIYFGEGSWLTVV.